This T cell receptor (beta chain) was captured in a study of T cells expressing NK-cell markers. Concerning this clonotype: Its specificity is not known.

The authors made TCR beta cDNA libraries by 5'RACE template switching. This switching added a universal primer site and UMIs. TCRdb re-called the 5' RACE reads; every CDR3 protein appears as one record, without DNA. The listing contains about 430,000 distinct CDR3 sequences. General observations from the study: The CD3+CD56-NKG2C+ fraction of several donors was also led by these clonotypes. The dominant NKG2C+ clonotypes represented about 1.0-7.5% of CD8+ T cells in six donors.

The CDR3 length is 15 residues. The V gene's germline CDR1 is LGHDT and CDR2 YNNKEL (reference sequence). V is TRBV3-1 and J is TRBJ2-1; TCRdb selects TRBD1, and the lack of DNA leaves this call unchecked. Material: blood T cells: a sorted CD56 or NKG2C T cell subset, CD4+ or CD8+ T cells, or bulk PBMC T cells (not recorded which). The source is a woman between 50 and 59 years old in good health. The CDR3 here is CASSKPGQIYNEQFF.